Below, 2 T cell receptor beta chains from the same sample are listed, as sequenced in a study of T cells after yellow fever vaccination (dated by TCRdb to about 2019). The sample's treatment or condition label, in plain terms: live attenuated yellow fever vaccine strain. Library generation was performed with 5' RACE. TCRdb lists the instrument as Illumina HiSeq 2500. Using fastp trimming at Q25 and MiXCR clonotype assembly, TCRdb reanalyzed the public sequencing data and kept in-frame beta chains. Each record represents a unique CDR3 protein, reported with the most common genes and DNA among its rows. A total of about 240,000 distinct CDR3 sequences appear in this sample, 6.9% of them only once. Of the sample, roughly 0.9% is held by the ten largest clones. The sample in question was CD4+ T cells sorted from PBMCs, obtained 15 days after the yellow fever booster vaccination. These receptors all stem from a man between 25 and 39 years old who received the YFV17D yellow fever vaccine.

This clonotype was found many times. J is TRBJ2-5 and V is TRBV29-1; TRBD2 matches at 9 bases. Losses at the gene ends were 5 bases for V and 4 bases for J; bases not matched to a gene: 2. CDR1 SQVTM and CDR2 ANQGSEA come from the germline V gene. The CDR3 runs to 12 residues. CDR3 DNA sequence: TGCAGCGTTATAGCGGGAGCAGAGACCCAGTACTTC. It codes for CSVIAGAETQYF. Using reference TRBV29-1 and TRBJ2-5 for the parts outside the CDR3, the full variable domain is SAVISQKPSRDICQRGTSLTIQCQVDSQVTMMFWYRQQPGQSLTLIATANQGSEATYESGFVIDKFPISRPNLTFSTLTVSNMSPEDSSIYLCSVIAGAETQYFGPGTRLLVL.

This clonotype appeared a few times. CDR3 sequence reads: CSALTGRGETQYF. CDR3 nucleotides: TGCAGTGCCCTGACGGGGAGGGGGGAGACCCAGTACTTC. The chain employs TRBV20-1 and TRBJ2-5; possible D gene TRBD2, 7 bases. The V end lost 6 bases, the J end lost 5 bases, and 16 bases lay between the germline ends. Germline CDR1 DFQATT, CDR2 SNEGSKA (reference sequence). The CDR3 runs to 13 residues.